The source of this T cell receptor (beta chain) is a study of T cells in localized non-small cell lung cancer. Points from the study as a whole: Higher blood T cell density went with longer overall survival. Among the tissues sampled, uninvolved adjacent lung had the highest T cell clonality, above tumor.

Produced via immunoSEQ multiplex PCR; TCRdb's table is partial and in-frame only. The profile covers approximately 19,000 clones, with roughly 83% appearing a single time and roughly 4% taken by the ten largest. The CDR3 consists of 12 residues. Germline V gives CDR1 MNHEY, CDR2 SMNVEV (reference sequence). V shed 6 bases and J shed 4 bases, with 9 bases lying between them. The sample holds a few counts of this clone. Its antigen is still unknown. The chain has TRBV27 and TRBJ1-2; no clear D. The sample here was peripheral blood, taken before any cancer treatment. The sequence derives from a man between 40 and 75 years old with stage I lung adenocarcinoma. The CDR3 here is CASSDRGYGYTF. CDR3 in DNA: TGTGCCAGCAGCGACCGGGGCTATGGCTACACCTTC.